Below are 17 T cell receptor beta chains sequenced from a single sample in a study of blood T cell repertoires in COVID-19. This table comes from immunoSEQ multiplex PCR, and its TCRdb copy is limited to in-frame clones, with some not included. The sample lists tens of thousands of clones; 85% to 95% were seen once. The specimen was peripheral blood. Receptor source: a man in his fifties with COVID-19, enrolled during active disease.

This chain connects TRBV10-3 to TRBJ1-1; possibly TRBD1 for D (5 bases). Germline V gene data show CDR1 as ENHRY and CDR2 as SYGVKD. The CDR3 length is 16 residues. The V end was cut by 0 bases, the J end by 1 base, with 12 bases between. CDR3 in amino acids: CAISESKGRRNTEAFF. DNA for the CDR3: TGTGCCATCAGTGAGTCCAAGGGGAGGAGGAACACTGAAGCTTTCTTT.

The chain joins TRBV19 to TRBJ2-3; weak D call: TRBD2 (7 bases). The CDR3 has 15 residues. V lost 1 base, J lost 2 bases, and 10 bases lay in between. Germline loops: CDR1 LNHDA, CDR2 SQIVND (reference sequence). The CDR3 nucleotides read TGTGCCAGTAGTATAGCGCGGGGGCTCACAGATACGCAGTATTTT. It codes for CASSIARGLTDTQYF.

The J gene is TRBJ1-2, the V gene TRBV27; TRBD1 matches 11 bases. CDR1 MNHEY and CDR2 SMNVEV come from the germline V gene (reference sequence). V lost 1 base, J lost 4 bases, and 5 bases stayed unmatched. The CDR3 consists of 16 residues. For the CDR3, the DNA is TGTGCCAGCAGTTTATTAGGACAGGGGGCCGGCTATGGCTACACCTTC. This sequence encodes CASSLLGQGAGYGYTF.

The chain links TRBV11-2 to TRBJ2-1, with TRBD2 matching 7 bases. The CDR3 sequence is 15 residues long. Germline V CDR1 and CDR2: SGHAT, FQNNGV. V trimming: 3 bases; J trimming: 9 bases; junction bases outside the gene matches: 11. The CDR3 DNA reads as TGTGCCAGCAGCTTCTCAACTAGCGCTTTGGGTGAGCAGTTCTTC. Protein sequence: CASSFSTSALGEQFF. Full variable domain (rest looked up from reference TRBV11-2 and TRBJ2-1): EAGVAQSPRYKIIEKRQSVAFWCNPISGHATLYWYQQILGQGPKLLIQFQNNGVVDDSQLPKDRFSAERLKGVDSTLKIQPAKLEDSAVYLCASSFSTSALGEQFFGPGTRLTVL.

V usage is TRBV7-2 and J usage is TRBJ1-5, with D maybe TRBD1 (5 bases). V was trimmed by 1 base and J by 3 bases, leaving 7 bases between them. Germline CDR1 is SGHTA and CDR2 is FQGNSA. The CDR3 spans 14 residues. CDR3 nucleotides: TGTGCCAGCAGCTTAGTCAGGGACAATCAGCCCCAGCATTTT. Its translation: CASSLVRDNQPQHF.

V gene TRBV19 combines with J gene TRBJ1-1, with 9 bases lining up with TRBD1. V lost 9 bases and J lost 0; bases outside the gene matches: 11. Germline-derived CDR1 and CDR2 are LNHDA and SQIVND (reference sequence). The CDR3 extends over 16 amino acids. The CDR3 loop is CASQGWDRDMNTEAFF. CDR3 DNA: TGTGCCAGCCAGGGCTGGGACAGGGACATGAACACTGAAGCTTTCTTT.

The CDR3 nucleotides are TGTGCCAGCAGCCAAGCAGGGGTAGGTTTCGATGAGCAGTTCTTC. As protein: CASSQAGVGFDEQFF. The chain couples TRBV3-1 (or the pseudogene TRBV3-2) to TRBJ2-1; possible D gene TRBD1, 6 bases. The CDR3 is made up of 15 amino acids. The germline CDR1 and CDR2 sequences are LGHDT and YNNKEL (reference sequence). Trimming removed 1 base from V and 8 bases from J, with 15 bases in between.

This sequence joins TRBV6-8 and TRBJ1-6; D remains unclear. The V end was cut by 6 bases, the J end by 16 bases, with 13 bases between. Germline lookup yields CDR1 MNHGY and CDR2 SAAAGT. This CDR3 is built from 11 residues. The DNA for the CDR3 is TGTGCCAGCAGGTCGGAGGGCGGACTCCACTTT. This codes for CASRSEGGLHF.

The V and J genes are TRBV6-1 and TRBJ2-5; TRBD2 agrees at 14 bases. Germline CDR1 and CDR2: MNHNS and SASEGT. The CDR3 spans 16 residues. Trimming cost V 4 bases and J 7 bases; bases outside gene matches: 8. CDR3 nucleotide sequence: TGTGCCAGCAGTGCCGGACTAGCGGGAGGCGGGGGGACCCAGTACTTC. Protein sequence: CASSAGLAGGGGTQYF.

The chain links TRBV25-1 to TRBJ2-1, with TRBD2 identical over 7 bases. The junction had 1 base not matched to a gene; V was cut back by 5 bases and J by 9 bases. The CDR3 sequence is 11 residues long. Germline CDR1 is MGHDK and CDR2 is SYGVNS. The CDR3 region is CASSLAGEQFF. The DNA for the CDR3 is TGTGCCAGCAGTTTAGCGGGTGAGCAGTTCTTC.

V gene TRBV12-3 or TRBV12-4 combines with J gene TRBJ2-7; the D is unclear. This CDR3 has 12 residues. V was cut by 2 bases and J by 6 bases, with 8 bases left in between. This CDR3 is CASSLNPGEQYF. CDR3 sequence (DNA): TGTGCCAGCAGTTTAAATCCCGGCGAGCAGTACTTC.

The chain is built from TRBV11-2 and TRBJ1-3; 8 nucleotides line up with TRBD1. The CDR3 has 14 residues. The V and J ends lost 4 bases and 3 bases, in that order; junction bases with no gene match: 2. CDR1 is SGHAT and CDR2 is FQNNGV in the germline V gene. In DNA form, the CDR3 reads TGTGCCAGCAGCTCCGGGACAGGTGGAAACACCATATATTTT. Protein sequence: CASSSGTGGNTIYF.

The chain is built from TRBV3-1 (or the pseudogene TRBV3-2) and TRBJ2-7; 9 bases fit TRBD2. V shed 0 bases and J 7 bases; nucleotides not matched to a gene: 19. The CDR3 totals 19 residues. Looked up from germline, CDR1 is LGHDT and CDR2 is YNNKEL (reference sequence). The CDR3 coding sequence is TGTGCCAGCAGCCAAGACCGCCCTTATACGGGCGGGAGGGCGTGGGAGCAGTACTTC. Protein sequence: CASSQDRPYTGGRAWEQYF.

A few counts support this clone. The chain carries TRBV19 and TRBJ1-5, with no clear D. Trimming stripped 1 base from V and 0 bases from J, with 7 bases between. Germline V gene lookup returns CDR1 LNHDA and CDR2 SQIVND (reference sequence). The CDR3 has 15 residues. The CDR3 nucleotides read TGTGCCAGTAGTATAGGACTCCTTAGCAATCAGCCCCAGCATTTT. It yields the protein CASSIGLLSNQPQHF.

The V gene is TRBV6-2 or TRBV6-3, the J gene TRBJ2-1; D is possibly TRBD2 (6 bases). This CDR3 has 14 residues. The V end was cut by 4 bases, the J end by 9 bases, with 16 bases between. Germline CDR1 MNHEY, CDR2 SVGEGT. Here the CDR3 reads CASSFGDSDFEQFF. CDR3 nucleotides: TGTGCCAGCAGTTTCGGGGACTCTGACTTTGAGCAGTTCTTC.

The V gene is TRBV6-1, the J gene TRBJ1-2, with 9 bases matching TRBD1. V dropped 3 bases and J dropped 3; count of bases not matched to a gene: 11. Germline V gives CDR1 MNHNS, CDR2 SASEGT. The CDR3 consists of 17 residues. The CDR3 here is CASSDSVGDRVYYGYTF. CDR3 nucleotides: TGTGCCAGCAGTGATTCGGTTGGGGACAGGGTTTACTATGGCTACACCTTC.

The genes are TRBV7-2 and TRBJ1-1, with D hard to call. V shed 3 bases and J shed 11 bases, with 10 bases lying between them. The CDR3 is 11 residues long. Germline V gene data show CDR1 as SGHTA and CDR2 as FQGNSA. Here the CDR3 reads CASSFAGPAFF. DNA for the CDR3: TGTGCCAGCAGCTTCGCAGGCCCTGCTTTCTTT.